This passage covers 7 T cell receptor beta chains from one sample sequenced in a study of TIL therapy for anti-PD-1-resistant metastatic lung cancer. Time point indicated: pre-treatment sample, taken before nivolumab and TIL therapy. The libraries were made with immunoSEQ v3. Data came from immunoSEQ multiplex PCR; TCRdb stores just in-frame clones and leaves some out. This sample has about 46,000 clones, with roughly 85% found just once. This specimen consisted of blood, obtained at baseline. The receptors originated from a person aged 25-80 years with non-small cell lung cancer.

V is TRBV5-1 and J is TRBJ2-5, with TRBD2 matching over 8 bases. V gave up 5 bases and J gave up 1 base; unmatched junction bases: 10. CDR1 and CDR2 (germline): SGHRS, YFSETQ. The CDR3 is made up of 16 amino acids. This chain's CDR3 is CASSPTGGGLQETQYF. The CDR3 DNA sequence: TGCGCCAGCAGTCCCACTGGCGGGGGGCTCCAAGAGACCCAGTACTTC.

This chain joins TRBV19 and TRBJ2-1; 7 nucleotides line up with TRBD2. Germline-derived CDR1 and CDR2 are LNHDA and SQIVND (reference sequence). The CDR3 covers 16 residues. V shed 5 bases, J shed 0 bases, and the junction held 7 bases outside the gene matches. CDR3 coding DNA: TGTGCCAGTAGTCCGACTAGCCTCAGCTCCTACAATGAGCAGTTCTTC. Translated, it gives CASSPTSLSSYNEQFF.

A few counts support this clone. V usage is TRBV7-2 and J usage is TRBJ2-5, with 7 bases fitting TRBD2. The CDR3 spans 17 residues. Germline CDR1 is SGHTA and CDR2 is FQGNSA. Losses at the gene ends were 0 bases for V and 3 bases for J; bases not matched to a gene: 10. The CDR3 sequence: CASSLAFIRGSKETQYF. The CDR3 nucleotides read TGTGCCAGCAGCTTAGCTTTTATCCGCGGGAGTAAAGAGACCCAGTACTTC. Full variable domain (rest looked up from reference TRBV7-2 and TRBJ2-5): GAGVSQSPSNKVTEKGKDVELRCDPISGHTALYWYRQSLGQGLEFLIYFQGNSAPDKSGLPSDRFSAERTGGSVSTLTIQRTQQEDSAVYLCASSLAFIRGSKETQYFGPGTRLLVL.

The chain has TRBV7-2 and TRBJ1-2, with a possible D match to TRBD1 (5 bases). Germline assignment: CDR1 SGHTA and CDR2 FQGNSA. V gave up 5 bases and J gave up 4 bases, with 11 bases separating them. This CDR3 is 13 amino acids long. CDR3 residues: CASSQQETYGYTF. CDR3 nucleotide sequence: TGTGCCAGCAGCCAACAGGAAACCTATGGCTACACCTTC. Full variable domain (outside the CDR3, taken from reference TRBV7-2 and TRBJ1-2): GAGVSQSPSNKVTEKGKDVELRCDPISGHTALYWYRQSLGQGLEFLIYFQGNSAPDKSGLPSDRFSAERTGGSVSTLTIQRTQQEDSAVYLCASSQQETYGYTFGSGTRLTVV.

DNA for the CDR3: TGTGCCAGCAGTTTATCGGCGGGGGGGGGTCAGCCCCAGCATTTT. Its protein product is CASSLSAGGGQPQHF. The rearrangement uses TRBV28 and TRBJ1-5; D is possibly TRBD1 (5 bases). Per the germline V gene, CDR1 is MDHEN and CDR2 is SYDVKM. The CDR3 has 15 residues. V lost 1 base and J lost 6, with 13 bases in between.

The chain links TRBV27 to TRBJ2-7; TRBD1 matches 11 bases. The germline gives CDR1 MNHEY, CDR2 SMNVEV (reference sequence). This CDR3 spans 15 amino acids. Trimming cost V 6 bases and J 3 bases; bases outside gene matches: 7. CDR3 DNA sequence: TGTGCCAGCAGGGGAGGACAGGGGGCAGGCTACGAGCAGTACTTC. Residues: CASRGGQGAGYEQYF.

The rearrangement links TRBV24-1 to TRBJ2-3; D ambiguous. The CDR3 runs to 14 residues. Germline V lookup: CDR1 KGHDR, CDR2 SFDVKD. Trimming removed 3 bases from V and 2 bases from J, with 8 bases in between. The chain's CDR3 is CATSDRRFTDTQYF. CDR3 sequence (DNA): TGTGCCACCAGTGATCGCAGGTTCACAGATACGCAGTATTTT.